This entry lists 14 T cell receptor beta chains sequenced from one sample in a study of memory CD4+ T cells and cytomegalovirus serostatus. Sequencing used immunoSEQ multiplex PCR; TCRdb keeps in-frame clones, though not all of them. This sample has approximately 45,000 clones, with 79% found just once. The sort gate was single viable CD3+CD4+CD8-CD45RO+ cells for memory CD4+ T cells. The sequenced sample consisted of memory CD4+ T cells from blood. These receptor sequences come from an adult in good health and CMV-seronegative.

This clone was detected only once. The gene calls are TRBV18 and TRBJ1-1; 9 positions match TRBD1. V shed 5 bases, J shed 1 base, and the junction held 5 bases outside the gene matches. The CDR3 covers 15 residues. CDR1 is KGHSH, CDR2 LQKENI, per germline. In DNA, the CDR3 is TGTGCCAGCTCAGTCTGGACAGGGGCGAACACTGAAGCTTTCTTT. Translated, it gives CASSVWTGANTEAFF.

The chain couples TRBV18 to TRBJ1-1; D perhaps matches TRBD1 (5 bases). The CDR3 has 14 residues. V gave up 3 bases and J gave up 5 bases, with 13 bases separating them. Germline lookup yields CDR1 KGHSH and CDR2 LQKENI. The CDR3: CASSPRVEVTEAFF. DNA of the CDR3: TGTGCCAGCTCACCCAGGGTAGAGGTAACTGAAGCTTTCTTT.

The rearrangement joins TRBV11-2 to TRBJ2-2; D not resolved. CDR3 length: 14 residues. CDR1 SGHAT and CDR2 FQNNGV come from the germline V gene. V dropped 5 bases and J dropped 4 bases, with 11 bases sitting between them. CDR3 region: CASSIGPVTGELFF. The DNA for the CDR3 is TGTGCCAGCAGCATTGGACCCGTCACCGGGGAGCTGTTTTTT. Variable domain in full (rest from reference TRBV11-2 and TRBJ2-2): EAGVAQSPRYKIIEKRQSVAFWCNPISGHATLYWYQQILGQGPKLLIQFQNNGVVDDSQLPKDRFSAERLKGVDSTLKIQPAKLEDSAVYLCASSIGPVTGELFFGEGSRLTVL.

The chain carries TRBV11-2 and TRBJ1-1; D remains unclear. This CDR3 spans 14 amino acids. In germline, CDR1 is SGHAT, CDR2 FQNNGV. With 3 bases removed from V and 0 bases from J, the gap between germline ends came to 8 bases. This chain's CDR3 is CASSFGRLNTEAFF. The CDR3 DNA reads TGTGCCAGCAGCTTTGGGCGCTTGAACACTGAAGCTTTCTTT.

For the CDR3, the DNA is TGTGCCAGCAGTGAGATGCGAATCGCCTACAATGAGCAGTTCTTC. Encoded protein: CASSEMRIAYNEQFF. The chain combines TRBV2 with TRBJ2-1, with unresolved D. The CDR3 runs to 15 residues. Trimming cost V 3 bases and J 2 bases, with 11 bases left between them. Germline assignment: CDR1 SNHLY and CDR2 FYNNEI.

The chain combines TRBV5-6 with TRBJ2-7, with 15 bases that match TRBD2. The CDR3 length is 17 residues. V lost 1 base and J lost 4; bases outside the gene matches: 6. Germline V gives CDR1 SGHDT, CDR2 YYEEEE. The CDR3 loop reads CASSLWTSGRAKYEQYF. CDR3 DNA sequence: TGTGCCAGCAGCTTGTGGACTAGCGGGAGGGCCAAGTACGAGCAGTACTTC.

The chain links TRBV7-3 to TRBJ2-5; D may be TRBD2 (6 bases). CDR3 length equals 16 residues. Germline CDR1 reads SGHTA; CDR2 reads FQGTGA. The V end was cut by 3 bases, the J end by 2 bases, with 16 bases between. CDR3 bases: TGTGCCAGCAGCTTTGTTCCGGGACTGAGACAAGAGACCCAGTACTTC. This sequence encodes CASSFVPGLRQETQYF.

The chain joins TRBV25-1 to TRBJ1-1; D gene ambiguous. V shed 4 bases and J shed 11 bases, with 11 bases lying between them. Germline CDR1 and CDR2: MGHDK and SYGVNS. There are 11 residues in the CDR3. CDR3 sequence (DNA): TGTGCCAGCAGTGCTTTGAACGAGGCTTTCTTT. Encoded protein: CASSALNEAFF.

V is TRBV19 and J is TRBJ2-3; D may be TRBD2 (7 bases). V was shortened by 3 bases and J by 2 bases, with 9 bases between the two germline ends. Germline V CDR1 and CDR2: LNHDA, SQIVND (reference sequence). The CDR3 has 14 amino acids. The CDR3, as DNA: TGTGCCAGTAGTATGGGGGGGCTCACAGATACGCAGTATTTT. Translation gives CASSMGGLTDTQYF.

V usage is TRBV5-6 and J usage is TRBJ1-2; possible D gene TRBD1, 6 bases. V dropped 4 bases and J dropped 1 base, with 17 bases sitting between them. Germline V lookup: CDR1 SGHDT, CDR2 YYEEEE. The CDR3 loop spans 16 amino acids. The CDR3 is CASSTRRGADNYGYTF. CDR3 coding DNA: TGTGCCAGCAGCACCCGGAGGGGGGCAGATAACTATGGCTACACCTTC.

The chain has TRBV10-2 and TRBJ1-2, with 7 nucleotides matching TRBD1. The germline gives CDR1 WSHSY, CDR2 SAAADI. CDR3 length: 12 residues. V shed 6 bases and J 4 bases; nucleotides not matched to a gene: 2. The CDR3 is CASRRDSYGYTF. The CDR3 DNA follows: TGCGCCAGCAGGCGGGACAGCTATGGCTACACCTTC.

This clone came up once. The chain links TRBV12-5 to TRBJ2-5; D assignment may be TRBD1 or TRBD2 (5 bases each). The V end was cut by 6 bases, the J end by 5 bases, with 19 bases between. Germline V gene lookup returns CDR1 LGHNT and CDR2 FRNRAP. The CDR3 runs 15 residues. The CDR3 sequence: CASGPPGPIAETQYF. CDR3 DNA sequence: TGTGCTAGTGGCCCTCCGGGACCGATCGCGGAGACCCAGTACTTC.

The chain carries TRBV7-2 and TRBJ2-7; 7 bases match TRBD1. This CDR3 region has 15 residues. Unmatched junction bases numbered 2, after V lost 0 bases and J lost 0 bases. CDR1 is SGHTA and CDR2 is FQGNSA in the germline V gene. CDR3 coding DNA: TGTGCCAGCAGCTTAGCTGGGACAGCCTCCTACGAGCAGTACTTC. Translated, it gives CASSLAGTASYEQYF.

The chain links TRBV5-6 to TRBJ1-4; possible D gene TRBD1, 6 bases. V was trimmed by 3 bases and J by 3 bases, leaving 15 bases between them. This CDR3 contains 16 residues. The germline V gene encodes CDR1 SGHDT and CDR2 YYEEEE. As DNA, the CDR3 is TGTGCCAGCAGCTGGGGGGCCGGGGGAGCTAATGAAAAACTGTTTTTT. Translating gives CASSWGAGGANEKLFF.